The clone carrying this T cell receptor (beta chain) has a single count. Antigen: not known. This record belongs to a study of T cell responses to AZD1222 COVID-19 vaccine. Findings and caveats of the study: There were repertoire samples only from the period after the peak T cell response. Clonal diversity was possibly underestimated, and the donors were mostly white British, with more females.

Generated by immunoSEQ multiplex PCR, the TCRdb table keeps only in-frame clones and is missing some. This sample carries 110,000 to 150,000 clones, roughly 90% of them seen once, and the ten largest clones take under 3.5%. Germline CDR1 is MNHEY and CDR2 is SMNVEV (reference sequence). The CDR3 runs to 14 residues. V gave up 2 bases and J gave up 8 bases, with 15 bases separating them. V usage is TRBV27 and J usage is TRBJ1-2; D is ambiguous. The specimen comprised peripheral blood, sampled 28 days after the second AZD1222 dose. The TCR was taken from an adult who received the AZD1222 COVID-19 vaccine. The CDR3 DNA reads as TGTGCCAGCAGTTTACGGAACTCGGTCGGAGGCTACACCTTC. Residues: CASSLRNSVGGYTF.